The source of this T cell receptor (beta chain) is a study of T cell clonotyping in hematopoietic cell transplantation. A word on this clone: What it binds is not known.

Study observations and caveats: After transplant, recipient diversity fell while pathologically expanded clonotypes grew through day 180. No sorting was done, leaving CD4 and CD8 contributions mixed.

Profiled with immunoSEQ multiplex PCR; TCRdb holds only in-frame clones, not every one. The sample shows about 9,300 clones, roughly nine tenths of them seen only once. The sample here was PBMCs, taken 180 days after allogeneic stem cell transplant. The source of this sequence is a human patient who had an allogeneic stem cell transplant, so the T cells may come from the graft donor. The donor label of this sample is uncertain. Some clones in this sample may be carry-over from other donors' samples.

The CDR3 nucleotides are TGTGCCAGCAGTGAGACTGGCTCGGTCGAGCAGTTCTTC. Amino acid sequence: CASSETGSVEQFF. V usage is TRBV2 and J usage is TRBJ2-1; D uncertain. Per germline, CDR1 SNHLY and CDR2 FYNNEI. V shed 3 bases and J shed 10 bases, with 13 bases lying between them. This CDR3 contains 13 residues.